This passage covers 16 T cell receptor beta chains from one sample sequenced in a study of T cell changes during pregnancy in multiple sclerosis. The table came from immunoSEQ multiplex PCR; TCRdb's copy has only in-frame clones and leaves some out. Among some 80,000 clones listed, 94% were seen once. The sequences come from CD4+ T cells from peripheral blood mononuclear cells, collected after pregnancy. The receptors derive from a female donor with multiple sclerosis, enrolled in a pregnancy study.

This chain uses TRBV28 with TRBJ1-4; weak D call: TRBD1 (6 bases). V lost 4 bases to trimming and J lost 8 bases, with 17 bases between them. CDR1 and CDR2 (germline): MDHEN, SYDVKM. The CDR3 covers 15 residues. CDR3 region: CASSSSGERWEKLFF. The CDR3 coding sequence is TGTGCCAGCAGTTCCTCAGGGGAACGGTGGGAAAAACTGTTTTTT.

J is TRBJ2-1 and V is TRBV25-1; 7 nucleotides match TRBD2. The V segment lost 4 bases and the J segment 9 bases; nucleotides outside the gene matches: 0. CDR3 size: 11 residues. The germline V gene has CDR1 MGHDK and CDR2 SYGVNS. The CDR3 loop reads CASSGGGEQFF. In nucleotides, the CDR3 is TGTGCCAGCAGTGGGGGGGGTGAGCAGTTCTTC. The complete variable domain, with remaining parts taken from reference TRBV25-1 and TRBJ2-1, reads EADIYQTPRYLVIGTGKKITLECSQTMGHDKMYWYQQDPGMELHLIHYSYGVNSTEKGDLSSESTVSRIRTEHFPLTLESARPSHTSQYLCASSGGGEQFFGPGTRLTVL.

This chain links TRBV19 with TRBJ2-5; tentatively, D is TRBD2 (6 bases). The ends were cut back, 8 bases at V and 3 bases at J, with 7 bases in the middle. The CDR3 extends over 11 amino acids. Germline V lookup: CDR1 LNHDA, CDR2 SQIVND (reference sequence). The CDR3 DNA follows: TGTGCCAGTCGACTAGAAGAGACCCAGTACTTC. The encoded protein is CASRLEETQYF.

The chain uses TRBV7-2 and TRBJ1-2, with a possible D match to TRBD1 (5 bases). Germline values: CDR1 SGHTA, CDR2 FQGNSA. Trimming took 2 bases from V and 10 from J, leaving 14 bases between them. This CDR3 comprises 13 residues. CDR3 in amino acids: CASSLQGAYDYTF. CDR3 coding DNA: TGTGCCAGCAGCTTACAGGGCGCCTACGACTACACCTTC.

The rearrangement links TRBV7-9 to TRBJ1-1, with 9 bases that match TRBD1. The CDR3 length is 15 residues. CDR1 and CDR2 (germline): SEHNR, FQNEAQ (reference sequence). V lost 1 base, J lost 5 bases, and 5 bases stayed unmatched. The CDR3 DNA reads TGTGCCAGCAGCTTAGGGGACAGGGACAGGACTGAAGCTTTCTTT. Translating gives CASSLGDRDRTEAFF.

The chain joins TRBV28 to TRBJ2-1; the D gene is possibly TRBD1 (5 bases). CDR3 length equals 12 residues. CDR1 is MDHEN and CDR2 is SYDVKM in the germline V gene. The ends were cut back, 2 bases at V and 8 bases at J, with 7 bases in the middle. The CDR3: CASSLKGYEQFF. The CDR3 DNA reads as TGTGCCAGCAGTTTAAAGGGGTATGAGCAGTTCTTC.

The rearrangement uses TRBV19 and TRBJ2-5; possible D gene TRBD2, 5 bases. With 1 base removed from V and 1 base from J, the gap between germline ends came to 10 bases. The CDR3 is 15 residues long. From germline, CDR1 is LNHDA and CDR2 SQIVND (reference sequence). CDR3 sequence (DNA): TGTGCCAGTAGTATAGTGGGAGCCCCCCAAGAGACCCAGTACTTC. Its translation is CASSIVGAPQETQYF.

The chain is built from TRBV2 and TRBJ2-3, with 13 bases that match TRBD2. The CDR3 spans 15 residues. The ends lost 3 bases at V and 7 bases at J; junction bases unmatched: 4. Germline V gene data show CDR1 as SNHLY and CDR2 as FYNNEI. CDR3: CASSEGTSGTHTQYF. CDR3 in DNA: TGTGCCAGCAGTGAGGGGACTAGCGGGACACATACGCAGTATTTT.

The rearrangement joins TRBV5-6 to TRBJ1-6, with D perhaps matching TRBD1 (5 bases). Trimming cost V 5 bases and J 0 bases, with 15 bases left between them. There are 17 residues in the CDR3. Germline CDR1 SGHDT, CDR2 YYEEEE. The CDR3 reads CASSILQGSSYNSPLHF. CDR3 DNA sequence: TGTGCCAGCAGTATACTTCAGGGAAGCTCCTATAATTCACCCCTCCACTTT.

The chain uses TRBV7-2 and TRBJ1-1; D uncertain. Germline values: CDR1 SGHTA, CDR2 FQGNSA. Trimming removed 1 base at V and 5 bases at J, with 20 bases between. The CDR3 consists of 17 residues. In DNA, the CDR3 is TGTGCCAGCAGCTTAGATTCCAATTGGGCCTCTGGGACTGAAGCTTTCTTT. This encodes CASSLDSNWASGTEAFF.

This clone has only a few counts. This sequence joins TRBV9 and TRBJ1-3; 7 positions match TRBD1. J lost 0 bases, V lost 6 bases, and 9 bases had no gene match. Germline V gives CDR1 SGDLS, CDR2 YYNGEE. This CDR3 comprises 16 residues. CDR3 DNA sequence: TGTGCCAGCACTCGGGGACAGACCCTCTCTGGAAACACCATATATTTT. Encoded protein: CASTRGQTLSGNTIYF.

The chain carries TRBV6-5 and TRBJ2-1; D is unresolved. CDR3 size: 14 residues. Trimming cost V 0 bases and J 6 bases, with 9 bases left between them. Germline CDR1 reads MNHEY; CDR2 reads SVGAGI. CDR3 sequence (DNA): TGTGCCAGCAGTTACTCGTATCTCCTCAATGAGCAGTTCTTC. Its protein product is CASSYSYLLNEQFF.

The chain joins TRBV28 to TRBJ2-5, with D uncertain. Germline CDR1 reads MDHEN; CDR2 reads SYDVKM. Trimming left V 8 bases short and J 1 base short, with 20 bases between. This CDR3 contains 16 residues. CDR3 DNA sequence: TGTGCCAGCCTAAGTGCGGCACCGTTGGCCCAAGAGACCCAGTACTTC. Its protein is CASLSAAPLAQETQYF.

The CDR3 loop is CASSPTQGSHTNNEQFF. CDR3 nucleotide sequence: TGTGCCAGCAGCCCCACCCAAGGTAGCCACACGAACAATGAGCAGTTCTTC. The J gene is TRBJ2-1, the V gene TRBV7-8, with D uncertain. Trimming shortened V by 5 bases and J by 5 bases, and 22 bases separated the two germline ends. This CDR3 spans 17 amino acids. Germline V gene lookup returns CDR1 SGHVS and CDR2 FQNEAQ.

V is TRBV25-1 and J is TRBJ1-3; 7 nucleotides match TRBD1. The V and J ends lost 3 bases and 2 bases, in that order; junction bases with no gene match: 4. The CDR3 contains 15 residues. Germline lookup yields CDR1 MGHDK and CDR2 SYGVNS. This chain's CDR3 is CASSDSGTAGNTIYF. The DNA of the CDR3 is TGTGCCAGCAGTGATTCGGGGACAGCTGGAAACACCATATATTTT.

The chain has TRBV7-9 and TRBJ1-1, with D possibly TRBD1 on 5 matching bases. V lost 2 bases to trimming and J lost 1 base, with 17 bases between them. Germline CDR1 SEHNR, CDR2 FQNEAQ (reference sequence). This CDR3 region has 17 residues. In nucleotides, the CDR3 is TGTGCCAGCAGCTTATACCCAGGGTCCGGACGGAACACTGAAGCTTTCTTT. It encodes CASSLYPGSGRNTEAFF.